Presented here are 24 T cell receptor delta chains from one specimen sequenced in a study of gamma-delta chains in newborns, infants, children. TCRdb reapplied CATT to the reads. Of more than 6,500 delta-chain clones in the sample, over 2% are singletons; the top ten hold approximately 11%. Sequenced: blood. These receptors were taken from a child who was a newborn, infant or young child, either healthy, febrile or measles-vaccinated (not recorded which).

Comments on this clone: The mismatch at residue 12 between this DNA's translation and the TCRdb protein of a much larger clone likely reflects a read error; the protein shown is translated from the DNA. The chain employs TRDV2 and TRDJ3; 13 bases are a match to TRDD3. The CDR3 has 19 residues. Germline values: CDR1 GEAIGNYY, CDR2 EKD. The CDR3 reads CACDILGDTVSRDTRQMFF. The CDR3 coding sequence is TGTGCCTGTGACATACTGGGGGATACGGTCTCCCGGGACACCCGACAGATGTTTTTC.

A few counts support this clone. A read error likely explains why the TCRdb protein, taken from a much larger clone, differs from this DNA's translation at residue 10; the protein shown is translated from the DNA. The rearrangement joins TRDV2 to TRDJ3, with TRDD3 identical over 9 bases. The CDR3 contains 18 residues. Germline V CDR1 and CDR2: GEAIGNYY, EKD. J lost 3 bases, V lost 0 bases, and 5 bases had no gene match. The CDR3 here is CACDTGDTLRWDTRQMFF. The CDR3 bases are TGTGCCTGTGACACCGGGGATACGCTGCGCTGGGACACCCGACAGATGTTTTTC.

Concerning this clone: A much larger clone lies a single base off, so this may be a read error. Other DNA sequences in this specimen translate into the identical CDR3. The rearrangement uses TRDV2 and TRDJ3; no reliable D call. Trimming cost V 7 bases and J 0 bases, with 12 bases left between them. CDR1 is GEAIGNYY, CDR2 EKD, per germline. This CDR3 is 16 amino acids long. The CDR3 DNA sequence: TGTGCCTGCGATGGTCTTAGCTCCTGGGACACCCGACAGATGTTTTTC. This codes for CACDGLSSWDTRQMFF.

About this clone: A read error may explain this, as a much larger clone is one base away. The gene calls are TRDV2 and TRDJ2; 10 bases line up with TRDD3. CDR1 GEAIGNYY and CDR2 EKD come from the germline V gene. The CDR3 length is 17 residues. Losses at the gene ends were 3 bases for V and 3 bases for J; bases not matched to a gene: 9. CDR3: CACDVLGDGALTAQLFF. In nucleotides, the CDR3 is TGTGCCTGTGACGTACTGGGGGATGGGGCGCTGACAGCACAACTCTTCTTT.

In regard to this clone: Other DNA sequences within the sample encode an identical CDR3. The V call is TRDV3, the J call TRDJ1, with 9 bases identical to TRDD2. Unmatched junction bases numbered 36, after V lost 4 bases and J lost 6 bases. The CDR3 runs 22 residues. The germline V gene encodes CDR1 TVYSNPD and CDR2 GDNSRS (reference sequence). The CDR3 nucleotides are TGTGCCTCCGGATTCGACTCCGACCTTCCTACTGGCCGTGGAGGCCCAACCCATAAACTCATCTTT. Translating gives CASGFDSDLPTGRGGPTHKLIF. Based on the CDR3 plus reference TRDV3 and TRDJ1, the full variable domain is CDKVTQSSPDQTVASGSEVVLLCTYDTVYSNPDLFWYRIRPDYSFQFVFYGDNSRSEGADFTQGRFSVKHILTQKAFHLVISPVRTEDSATYYCASGFDSDLPTGRGGPTHKLIFGKGTRVTVEP.

In the case of this clone: A read error is likely here: a far larger clone is one base away. Within the sample, other DNA sequences also encode this same CDR3. The chain couples TRDV2 to TRDJ3, with 13 nucleotides matching TRDD3. V was pared by 3 bases and J by 3 bases, with 7 bases of the junction left unmatched. Per the germline V gene, CDR1 is GEAIGNYY and CDR2 is EKD. The CDR3 is 19 amino acids. In DNA form, the CDR3 reads TGTGCCTGTGACCCCATACTGGGGGATACGCGCTGGGACACCCGACAGATGTTTTTC. Its protein is CACDPILGDTRWDTRQMFF.

This clone has more than one count but fewer than ten. TCRdb's protein, taken from a much larger clone, differs from this DNA's translation at residue 12, likely owing to a read error; the protein displayed comes from the DNA. The chain has TRDV2 and TRDJ3; 9 bases map to TRDD3. Germline CDR1 and CDR2: GEAIGNYY and EKD. CDR3 length: 19 residues. CDR3 DNA sequence: TGTGCCTGTGACACTGGGGGATATGGGAGCTCCCGGGACACCCGACAGATGTTTTTC. Amino acid sequence: CACDTGGYGSSRDTRQMFF.

As regards this clone: The translation of this DNA and the TCRdb protein of a much larger clone differ at residue 9, probably owing to a read error; the protein shown here is translated from the DNA. As DNA, the CDR3 is TGTGCCTGTGACACCGTGGGGGATAGATCCTGGGACACCCGACAGATGTTTTTC. Its protein is CACDTVGDRSWDTRQMFF. The J gene is TRDJ3, the V gene TRDV2; TRDD3 agrees at 9 bases. The ends lost 0 bases at V and 1 base at J; junction bases unmatched: 3. From germline, CDR1 is GEAIGNYY and CDR2 EKD. The length of the CDR3 is 18 residues.

This clone was observed a few times. A much larger clone differs by one base, so this may be a read error. The CDR3 sequence: CACDRLGAPSWSSWDTRQMFF. The CDR3 coding sequence is TGTGCCTGTGACAGGCTGGGGGCCCCCTCCTGGAGCTCCTGGGACACCCGACAGATGTTTTTC. The rearrangement uses TRDV2 and TRDJ3, with 7 nucleotides matching TRDD3. Per germline, CDR1 GEAIGNYY and CDR2 EKD. The CDR3 has 21 residues. V shed 2 bases, J shed 0 bases, and the junction held 15 bases outside the gene matches.

Of note for this clone: This likely reflects a read error, since a far larger clone is one base away. This sample includes further DNA sequences coding for the same CDR3. Here the CDR3 reads CACDWGSSWDTRQMFF. The CDR3 DNA follows: TGTGCCTGTGACTGGGGGAGCTCCTGGGACACTCGACAGATGTTTTTC. The V and J genes are TRDV2 and TRDJ3; 7 nucleotides match TRDD3. The CDR3 is made up of 16 amino acids. Germline CDR1 reads GEAIGNYY; CDR2 reads EKD.

There are many counts of this clone. This may be a read error: a much more frequent sequence differs by one nucleotide. The CDR3 nucleotides are TGTGCCTGTGACATACTGGGGGATACAGTAGCACAACTCTTCTTT. Translating it yields CACDILGDTVAQLFF. The chain links TRDV2 to TRDJ2, with TRDD3 matching 12 bases. The germline CDR1 and CDR2 sequences are GEAIGNYY and EKD. V shed 2 bases, J shed 7 bases, and the junction held 4 bases outside the gene matches. CDR3 length: 15 amino acids.

This clone was detected only a few times. Since a far larger clone is one base different, this is likely a read error. Other DNA sequences from this sample encode an identical CDR3 as well. V is TRDV2 and J is TRDJ3, with 7 bases lining up with TRDD3. The CDR3 extends over 19 amino acids. Per the germline V gene, CDR1 is GEAIGNYY and CDR2 is EKD. CDR3 DNA sequence: TGTGCCTGCGACACCGGGGGGATTCATAGCTCCTGGGACACCCGACAGATGTTTTTC. This sequence encodes CACDTGGIHSSWDTRQMFF.

This clone was observed a handful of times. A far larger clone is just one base off, so this is likely a read error. Other DNA sequences in the sample encode the same CDR3. CDR3 nucleotide sequence: TGTGCCTGTGACCCTACTGGAGGATACGCGTCCTGGGACACCCGACAGATGTTTTTC. It encodes CACDPTGGYASWDTRQMFF. The chain carries TRDV2 and TRDJ3; 7 bases map to TRDD3. V lost 3 bases, J lost 1 base, and 11 bases stayed unmatched. CDR3 length equals 19 residues. Germline values: CDR1 GEAIGNYY, CDR2 EKD.

This clone was detected only a few times. A far bigger clonotype differs at one base, so this is likely a read error. The chain is built from TRDV2 and TRDJ3; 13 nucleotides match TRDD3. CDR3 length: 21 amino acids. Germline values: CDR1 GEAIGNYY, CDR2 EKD. The CDR3 spells CARDTFPTGGYDSWDTRQMFF. In DNA form, the CDR3 reads TGTGCCCGTGACACATTCCCAACTGGGGGATACGACTCCTGGGACACCCGACAGATGTTTTTC.

The table lists this clone with a few counts. Mismatch with germline at one junction end may stem from a read error. Distinct nucleotide sequences in the sample also encode this CDR3. The rearrangement uses TRDV2 and TRDJ3, with 10 bases that match TRDD3. CDR3 size: 19 residues. Per the germline V gene, CDR1 is GEAIGNYY and CDR2 is EKD. CDR3 nucleotide sequence: TGTGCCTGTGACACCTGGGGGATACCCAGCTCCTGGGACACCCGGCAGATGTTTTTC. Its protein is CACDTWGIPSSWDTRQMFF.

This clone rates as medium-sized (0.01 to 0.1%). A read error is the likely source, as a far larger clone sits one nucleotide away. V and J are TRDV2 and TRDJ2; 10 positions agree with TRDD3. The V gene's germline CDR1 is GEAIGNYY and CDR2 EKD. The CDR3 length is 14 residues. The CDR3 spells CARDVLGDTAQLFF. The CDR3 DNA follows: TGTGCCCGTGACGTACTGGGGGATACAGCACAACTCTTCTTT.

This clone has only a few counts. A read error is the likely source, as a far larger clone sits one nucleotide away. Other nucleotide sequences from this sample produce the same CDR3. The J gene is TRDJ3, the V gene TRDV2; TRDD3 matches at 13 bases. The CDR3 is 19 amino acids. Germline CDR1 reads GEAIGNYY; CDR2 reads EKD. After removal of 3 bases from V and 4 bases from J, the junction contained 8 bases not matched to a gene. This CDR3 is CACDPTGGYASWDTRQMFF. The CDR3 region has the DNA TGTGCCTGTGACCCTACTGGGGGATACGCGTCTTGGGACACCCGACAGATGTTTTTC.

About this clone itself: This may be a read error: a much more frequent sequence differs by one nucleotide. This same CDR3 is encoded by further DNA sequences in the sample. The gene calls are TRDV2 and TRDJ3, with 7 positions matching TRDD3. Losses at the gene ends were 1 base for V and 0 bases for J; bases not matched to a gene: 17. There are 22 residues in the CDR3. Germline CDR1 and CDR2: GEAIGNYY and EKD. Here the CDR3 DNA reads TGTGCCTGTGACACAAGGAGTACTCTGGTGGATACGAGCTCCTGGGACACCCGACAGATGTTTTTC. Translation: CACDTRSTLVDTSSWDTRQMFF.

This clone has only a few counts. TCRdb's listed protein matches a much larger clone and diverges from this DNA's translation at residue 10, likely through a read error; the protein shown comes from the DNA. The chain is built from TRDV2 and TRDJ3; 7 nucleotides agree with TRDD3. Germline V gene lookup returns CDR1 GEAIGNYY and CDR2 EKD. After removal of 0 bases from V and 6 bases from J, the junction contained 7 bases not matched to a gene. The CDR3 has 17 residues. The CDR3 region has the DNA TGTGCCTGTGACACCGTGGGGATAAAGGTGGACACCCGACAGATGTTTTTC. Protein sequence: CACDTVGIKVDTRQMFF.

This clone was found a few times. A far larger clone is just one base off, so this is likely a read error. This same CDR3 is encoded by further DNA sequences in the sample. V usage is TRAV29/DV5 and J usage is TRDJ1, with 9 bases that match TRDD3. The CDR3 runs to 20 residues. Germline V gene lookup returns CDR1 NSMFDY and CDR2 ISSIKDK. CDR3 nucleotides: TGTGCCGCAAGCCCTTCCCCTTACTGGGGGAACTTAAGGTACACCGATAAACTCATCTTT. It is translated as CAASPSPYWGNLRYTDKLIF.

Note on this clone: Since a much larger clone is just one base distant, this may be a read error. The sample carries other DNA sequences with the same CDR3. The rearrangement links TRDV2 to TRDJ3; 11 nucleotides line up with TRDD3. The CDR3 has 20 amino acids. CDR1 is GEAIGNYY, CDR2 EKD, per germline. The CDR3 DNA reads as TGTGCCTGTGACTCATACTGGGGGATATTAAGCTCCTGGGACACCCGCCAGATGTTTTTC. This encodes CACDSYWGILSSWDTRQMFF.

Comments on this clone: A read error likely explains this, since a far larger clone differs by one base. Other DNA sequences within the sample encode an identical CDR3. The chain combines TRDV2 with TRDJ2, with 8 bases fitting TRDD3. V was clipped by 3 bases and J by 4 bases; unmatched bases: 6. The germline CDR1 and CDR2 sequences are GEAIGNYY and EKD. The CDR3 is 15 residues long. Here the CDR3 DNA reads TGTGCCTGTGACGTACTTGGGGATACGACAGCACAACTCTTCTTT. This gives the protein CACDVLGDTTAQLFF.

This clone is termed medium-sized. Additional DNA sequences in this sample encode the identical CDR3. V usage is TRDV2 and J usage is TRDJ3; 13 bases map to TRDD3. V lost 2 bases to trimming and J lost 0 bases; unmatched junction nucleotides: 6. CDR3 length equals 20 residues. Germline lookup yields CDR1 GEAIGNYY and CDR2 EKD. DNA of the CDR3: TGTGCCTGTGACAGTACTGGGGGATACGACAGCTCCTGGGACACCCGACAGATGTTTTTC. This encodes CACDSTGGYDSSWDTRQMFF.

This clone was found a few times. This DNA's translation differs at residue 6 from TCRdb's protein, which comes from a much larger clone; a read error is likely, and the protein shown is translated from the DNA. The chain joins TRDV2 to TRDJ1; TRDD3 agrees at 7 bases. The germline V gene has CDR1 GEAIGNYY and CDR2 EKD. The CDR3 runs to 18 residues. V trimming: 0 bases; J trimming: 3 bases; junction bases outside the gene matches: 15. CDR3 protein: CACDTPPTGDPDPDKLIF. The CDR3 DNA reads TGTGCCTGTGACACCCCACCTACTGGGGACCCCGATCCCGATAAACTCATCTTT.